The 5 T cell receptor beta chains listed next were all sequenced from one sample in a study of T cell repertoires and HLA-DP antigens. Sequencing was performed with immunoSEQ multiplex PCR; in TCRdb, only in-frame clones are kept and a portion is missing. The sample has approximately 90,000 clones, approximately 86% seen once. These receptors' targets are unknown. Specimen: CD4+ T cells from PBMCs. The receptors were sampled from a man aged 50-59 years in good health and CMV-seronegative.

The chain joins TRBV6-6 to TRBJ1-6; the D is unclear. Between the trimmed V and J ends, which lost 4 bases and 8 bases, there was a span of 9 bases. The CDR3 contains 13 residues. Germline assignment: CDR1 MNHNY and CDR2 SVGAGI (reference sequence). CDR3 bases: TGTGCCAGCAGTTGGTCAGGAGATTCACCCCTCCACTTT. Encoded protein: CASSWSGDSPLHF.

In its sample, this clone was seen once. CDR3: CASSTLTMNTEAFF. DNA of the CDR3: TGTGCCAGTAGTACCCTAACAATGAACACTGAAGCTTTCTTT. This chain joins TRBV19 and TRBJ1-1; the D is unclear. The length of the CDR3 is 14 residues. V dropped 4 bases and J dropped 0 bases, with 9 bases sitting between them. Germline V gives CDR1 LNHDA, CDR2 SQIVND (reference sequence).

Turning to this clone: This CDR3 is also generated by other DNA sequences in the sample. The genes are TRBV18 and TRBJ2-7; 11 bases map to TRBD1. The CDR3 covers 13 residues. Germline trimming cut 3 bases from V and 7 bases from J; bases unmatched to any gene: 2. In germline, CDR1 is KGHSH, CDR2 LQKENI. The CDR3 DNA reads as TGTGCCAGCTCACCGGGACAGGGGGTTGAGCAGTACTTC. Protein product: CASSPGQGVEQYF.

The chain carries TRBV5-1 and TRBJ2-7, with D maybe TRBD2 (7 bases). The CDR3 extends over 15 amino acids. The germline CDR1 and CDR2 sequences are SGHRS and YFSETQ. Trimming removed 4 bases from V and 2 bases from J, with 16 bases in between. The CDR3 is CASSLEGGPTYEQYF. DNA of the CDR3: TGCGCCAGCAGCCTTGAGGGGGGGCCGACCTACGAGCAGTACTTC.

The chain has TRBV10-2 and TRBJ2-5; weak D call: TRBD1 (5 bases). V was trimmed by 3 bases and J by 5 bases, leaving 19 bases between them. This CDR3 is 16 amino acids long. CDR1 WSHSY and CDR2 SAAADI come from the germline V gene. For the CDR3, the DNA is TGCGCCAGCAGTGAAAGGGGCTACCGACTCGGGGAGACCCAGTACTTC. Translation gives CASSERGYRLGETQYF.